This T cell receptor (beta chain) was profiled in a study of T-cell memory formation after mild COVID-19. This CDR3 has 14 residues. Per germline, CDR1 MNHEY and CDR2 SVGAGI. The V end was cut by 2 bases, the J end by 2 bases, with 9 bases between. TCRdb re-called the 5' RACE reads with MiXCR, one entry per CDR3 protein. This sample has some 450,000 distinct CDR3 sequences, with around 19% found just once. The receptor was derived from an adult woman who had mild COVID-19 (a few samples of this study predate the infection). Cell type and time point are not known. This chain connects TRBV6-5 to TRBJ2-5, with D possibly matching TRBD2 (6 bases). Input material: PBMCs or a T cell subset sorted from them (not recorded which). CDR3 nucleotide sequence: TGTGCCAGCAGTTACGACGGGAGTCAAGAGACCCAGTACTTC. This translates into CASSYDGSQETQYF.